A selection of T cell receptor beta chains follows, all from one sample in a study of human T cells and chemical hapten exposure. MiXCR, applied by TCRdb to the RACE reads, yields one record per CDR3 protein. The table includes fewer than 400,000 distinct CDR3 sequences, around 7% detected once. Material: whole blood, obtained in connection with sensitization to the hapten diphenylcyclopropenone (DPC). The source is a woman between 18 and 30 years old with alopecia areata. Some clones in this sample may be carry-over from other donors' samples. The conserved cysteine and the conserved F or W are not part of the CDR3 here. The size of a clone is reported for some rows only, either as once, few or many, or as a class for expanded clones.

clone_size: few
v_call: TRBV6-2/TRBV6-3
cdr3_aa: ASSYIVVSDTQY

clone_size: many
v_call: TRBV14
cdr3_aa: ASSQFLAGDNEQF

clone_size: NA
v_call: TRBV5-1
cdr3_aa: ASSLAHSKAGGLRNEQF

clone_size: many
v_call: TRBV6-2/TRBV6-3
cdr3_aa: ASTPGLASNEQF

clone_size: NA
v_call: TRBV10-3
cdr3_aa: AIRDGHDQQVNTEAF

clone_size: NA
v_call: TRBV29-1
cdr3_aa: SVEARQGTRWSQPQH

clone_size: many
v_call: TRBV4-1
cdr3_aa: ASSQDRLAGGEDTQY

clone_size: NA
v_call: TRBV4-2
cdr3_aa: ASSQDQGVFDGYT

clone_size: NA
v_call: TRBV13
cdr3_aa: ASSRSPDQPQH

clone_size: many
v_call: TRBV19
cdr3_aa: ASSLRDSNYGYT

clone_size: few
v_call: TRBV29-1
cdr3_aa: SVPGEQF

clone_size: many
v_call: TRBV28
cdr3_aa: ASSLRGDTDTQY

clone_size: few
v_call: TRBV27
cdr3_aa: ASSLGQGNRPPLH

clone_size: few
v_call: TRBV5-5
cdr3_aa: ASSFSSSPQETQY

clone_size: NA
v_call: TRBV4-1
cdr3_aa: ASSQVDREIGKLF

clone_size: few
v_call: TRBV6-1
cdr3_aa: ASSAQAGTNEKLF

clone_size: NA
v_call: TRBV29-1
cdr3_aa: SVDVTGGTEAF

clone_size: NA
v_call: TRBV27
cdr3_aa: ASSWDRYNSPLH

clone_size: NA
v_call: TRBV6-1
cdr3_aa: ASRNFGTFMNTEAF

clone_size: many
v_call: TRBV27
cdr3_aa: ASSLSIERGNNEQF

clone_size: NA
v_call: TRBV7-2
cdr3_aa: ASSLVKGAAGGYT

clone_size: many
v_call: TRBV4-3
cdr3_aa: ASSHSQLADTDTQY

clone_size: NA
v_call: TRBV14
cdr3_aa: ASSPGPTGGTGELF

clone_size: NA
v_call: TRBV29-1
cdr3_aa: SVDIGGYEQY

clone_size: many
v_call: TRBV28
cdr3_aa: ASSLLGGAFSEQY

clone_size: NA
v_call: TRBV5-1
cdr3_aa: ASSLLRLNTEAF

clone_size: NA
v_call: TRBV4-1
cdr3_aa: ASSQEDGLDEQY

clone_size: few
v_call: TRBV11-2
cdr3_aa: ASSATGTASFYGYT

clone_size: many
v_call: TRBV4-1
cdr3_aa: ASSQDSGYVREKLF

clone_size: many
v_call: TRBV6-5
cdr3_aa: ASRGGGPEAF

clone_size: few
v_call: TRBV4-3
cdr3_aa: ASSQGKGGQPQH

clone_size: NA
v_call: TRBV25-1
cdr3_aa: ASSESDREYYGYT

clone_size: many
v_call: TRBV20-1
cdr3_aa: SAKSGDEQY

clone_size: NA
v_call: TRBV6-2/TRBV6-3
cdr3_aa: ASSYSASGEETQY

clone_size: few
v_call: TRBV20-1
cdr3_aa: SASPWGGMGPITDTQY

clone_size: few
v_call: TRBV27
cdr3_aa: ASSLGLAGAYSYEQY

clone_size: NA
v_call: TRBV5-1
cdr3_aa: ASSFRGHDTQY

clone_size: few
v_call: TRBV5-1
cdr3_aa: ASSIAGGHSEQF

clone_size: few
v_call: TRBV18
cdr3_aa: ASSSRQGDYGYT

clone_size: many
v_call: TRBV6-6
cdr3_aa: ASSPGQGTGNEKLF

clone_size: NA
v_call: TRBV12-5
cdr3_aa: ASASLAGGLNEQF

clone_size: NA
v_call: TRBV6-2/TRBV6-3
cdr3_aa: ASSLGTEGSRHEKLF

clone_size: few
v_call: TRBV19
cdr3_aa: ASSIDSTNQPQH

clone_size: NA
v_call: TRBV7-8
cdr3_aa: ASSLEARGAGEQY

clone_size: few
v_call: TRBV7-6
cdr3_aa: ASSLAEGTGWDEQF

clone_size: few
v_call: TRBV6-1
cdr3_aa: ASSPQGSWQPQH

clone_size: many
v_call: TRBV6-5
cdr3_aa: ASKPGPRREKLF

clone_size: few
v_call: TRBV20-1
cdr3_aa: SARTKEYSEQY

clone_size: many
v_call: TRBV12-3/TRBV12-4
cdr3_aa: ASSLAETDTQY

clone_size: NA
v_call: TRBV11-2
cdr3_aa: ASSLRGAGANILT

clone_size: many
v_call: TRBV28
cdr3_aa: ASSLPEAGALPDEQF

clone_size: few
v_call: TRBV12-3/TRBV12-4
cdr3_aa: ASSLDYSTDTQY

clone_size: few
v_call: TRBV6-1
cdr3_aa: ASSEARAGYAKNIQY

clone_size: NA
v_call: TRBV4-3
cdr3_aa: ASSQLSRYTGSASADTQY

clone_size: few
v_call: TRBV20-1
cdr3_aa: SAAQGGTKNIQY

clone_size: many
v_call: TRBV29-1
cdr3_aa: SLGAPFDTQY

clone_size: many
v_call: TRBV20-1
cdr3_aa: SASSTGYSNQPQH